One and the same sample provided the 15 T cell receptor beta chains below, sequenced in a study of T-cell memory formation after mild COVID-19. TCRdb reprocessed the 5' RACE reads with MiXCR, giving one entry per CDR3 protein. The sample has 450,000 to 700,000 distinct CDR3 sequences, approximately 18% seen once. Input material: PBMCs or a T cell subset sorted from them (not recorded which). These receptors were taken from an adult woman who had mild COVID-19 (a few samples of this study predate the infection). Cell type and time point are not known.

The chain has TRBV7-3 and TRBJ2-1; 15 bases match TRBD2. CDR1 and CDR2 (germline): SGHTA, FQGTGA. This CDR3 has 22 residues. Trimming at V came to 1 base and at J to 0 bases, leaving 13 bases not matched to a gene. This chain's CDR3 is CASSLISFPGLAGGRSYNEQFF. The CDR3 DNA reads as TGTGCCAGCAGCTTAATCTCCTTCCCGGGACTAGCGGGGGGACGCTCCTACAATGAGCAGTTCTTC.

The CDR3 DNA sequence: TGTGCTAGTGGTTTGGACCCGGGACAGAACTCCTACAATGAGCAGTTCTTC. The encoded protein is CASGLDPGQNSYNEQFF. The rearrangement uses TRBV12-5 and TRBJ2-1; 7 nucleotides align to TRBD1. Germline loops: CDR1 LGHNT, CDR2 FRNRAP. J gave up 0 bases and V 1 base, and 6 bases lay outside the gene matches. This CDR3 has 17 residues.

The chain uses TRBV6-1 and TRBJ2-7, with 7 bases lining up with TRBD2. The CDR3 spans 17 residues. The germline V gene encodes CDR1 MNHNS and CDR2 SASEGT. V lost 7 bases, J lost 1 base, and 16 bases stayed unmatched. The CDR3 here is CASMGVHGLAASYEQYF. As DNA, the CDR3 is TGTGCCAGCATGGGTGTGCATGGGCTAGCGGCTTCCTACGAGCAGTACTTC.

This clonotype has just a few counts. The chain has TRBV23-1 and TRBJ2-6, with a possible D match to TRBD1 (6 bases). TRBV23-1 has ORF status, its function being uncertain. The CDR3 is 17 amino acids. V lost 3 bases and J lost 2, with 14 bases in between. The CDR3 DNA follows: TGCGCCAGCAGTCAGCTACCTTCAGGGGCTGGGGCCAACGTCCTGACTTTC. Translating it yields CASSQLPSGAGANVLTF.

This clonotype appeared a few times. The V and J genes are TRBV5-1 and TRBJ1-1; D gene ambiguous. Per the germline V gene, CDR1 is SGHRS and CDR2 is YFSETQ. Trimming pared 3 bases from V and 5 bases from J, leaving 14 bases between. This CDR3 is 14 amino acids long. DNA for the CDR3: TGCGCCAGCAGCTATGGTCCCGGGGATACTGAAGCTTTCTTT. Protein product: CASSYGPGDTEAFF.

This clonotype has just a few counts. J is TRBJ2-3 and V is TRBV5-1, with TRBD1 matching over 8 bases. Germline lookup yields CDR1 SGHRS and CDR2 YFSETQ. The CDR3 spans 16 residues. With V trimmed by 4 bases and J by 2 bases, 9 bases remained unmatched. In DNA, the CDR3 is TGCGCCAGCAGCAGAAGGACAGGGAGAGACACAGATACGCAGTATTTT. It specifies CASSRRTGRDTDTQYF.

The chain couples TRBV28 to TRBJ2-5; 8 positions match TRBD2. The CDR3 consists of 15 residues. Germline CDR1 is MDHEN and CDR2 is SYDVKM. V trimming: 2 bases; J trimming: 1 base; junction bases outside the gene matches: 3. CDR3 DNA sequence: TGTGCCAGCAGTTTACTGCTAGCGGGCCAAGAGACCCAGTACTTC. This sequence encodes CASSLLLAGQETQYF.

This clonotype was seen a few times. The CDR3 nucleotides read TGTGCCAGCAGATCTAGCGGGAAGGGGGACCAAGAGACCCAGTACTTC. Residues: CASRSSGKGDQETQYF. The V and J genes are TRBV28 and TRBJ2-5; 9 nucleotides line up with TRBD2. The CDR3 contains 16 residues. Germline loops: CDR1 MDHEN, CDR2 SYDVKM. After removal of 6 bases from V and 0 bases from J, the junction contained 8 bases not matched to a gene.

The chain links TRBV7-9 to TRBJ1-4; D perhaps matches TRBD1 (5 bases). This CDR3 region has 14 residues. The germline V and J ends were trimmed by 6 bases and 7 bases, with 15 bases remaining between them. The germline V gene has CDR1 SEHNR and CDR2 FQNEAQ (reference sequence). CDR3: CASSNGRAGEKLFF. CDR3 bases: TGTGCCAGCAGTAACGGCAGGGCAGGTGAAAAACTGTTTTTT.

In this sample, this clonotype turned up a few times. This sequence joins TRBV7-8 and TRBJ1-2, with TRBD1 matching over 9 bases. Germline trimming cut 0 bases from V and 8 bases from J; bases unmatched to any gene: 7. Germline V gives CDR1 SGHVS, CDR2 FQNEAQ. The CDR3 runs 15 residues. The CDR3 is CASSLAQGQGRGYTF. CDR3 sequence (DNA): TGTGCCAGCAGCTTAGCGCAGGGACAGGGACGGGGCTACACCTTC.

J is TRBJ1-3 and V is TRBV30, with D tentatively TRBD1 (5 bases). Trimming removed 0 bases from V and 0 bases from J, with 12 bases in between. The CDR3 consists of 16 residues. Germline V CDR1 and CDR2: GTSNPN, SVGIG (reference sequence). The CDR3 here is CAWSVPGVTSGNTIYF. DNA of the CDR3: TGTGCCTGGAGTGTACCGGGGGTAACCTCTGGAAACACCATATATTTT.

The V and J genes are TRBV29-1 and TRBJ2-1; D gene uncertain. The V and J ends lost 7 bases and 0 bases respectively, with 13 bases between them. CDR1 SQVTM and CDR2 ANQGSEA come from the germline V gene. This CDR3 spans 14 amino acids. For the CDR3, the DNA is TGCAGCGCTGACTTAGGAACCTCCTACAATGAGCAGTTCTTC. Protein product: CSADLGTSYNEQFF.

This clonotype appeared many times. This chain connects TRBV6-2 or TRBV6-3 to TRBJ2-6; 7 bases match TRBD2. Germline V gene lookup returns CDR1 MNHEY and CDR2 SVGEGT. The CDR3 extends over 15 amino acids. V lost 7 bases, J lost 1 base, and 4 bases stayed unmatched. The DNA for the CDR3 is TGTGCCAGCACCCGGGACTATTCTGGGGCCAACGTCCTGACTTTC. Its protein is CASTRDYSGANVLTF.

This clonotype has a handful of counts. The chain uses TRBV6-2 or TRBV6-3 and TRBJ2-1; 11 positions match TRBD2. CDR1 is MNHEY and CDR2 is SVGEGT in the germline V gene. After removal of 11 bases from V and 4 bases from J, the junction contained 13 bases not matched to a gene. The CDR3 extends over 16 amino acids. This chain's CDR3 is CAAATLAGGSYNEQFF. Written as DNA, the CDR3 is TGTGCCGCGGCGACCCTAGCGGGAGGCTCATACAATGAGCAGTTCTTC.

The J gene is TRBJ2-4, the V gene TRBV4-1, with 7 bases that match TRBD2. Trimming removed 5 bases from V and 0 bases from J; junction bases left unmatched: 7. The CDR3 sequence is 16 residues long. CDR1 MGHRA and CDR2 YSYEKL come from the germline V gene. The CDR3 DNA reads TGCGCCAGCAGCGGCCCGAGCGGGGTAGCCAAAAACATTCAGTACTTC. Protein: CASSGPSGVAKNIQYF.